A single sample gave rise to the 17 T cell receptor beta chains below, sequenced in a study of blood T cell repertoires in COVID-19. Assay used: immunoSEQ multiplex PCR; TCRdb lists only in-frame clones, some missing. Of some 64,000 clones in the sample, approximately 80% were seen once. Source material: peripheral blood. These receptors originate from a man aged 55-75 years with acute or convalescent COVID-19.

The chain uses TRBV19 and TRBJ1-2, with D possibly matching TRBD1 (5 bases). The CDR3 is made up of 14 amino acids. V was clipped by 7 bases and J by 7 bases, with 19 bases between them. Looked up from germline, CDR1 is LNHDA and CDR2 is SQIVND (reference sequence). The CDR3 sequence: CASTGGPVNGGYTF. The CDR3 DNA reads TGTGCCAGTACCGGGGGACCAGTCAACGGTGGCTACACCTTC. Together with reference TRBV19 and TRBJ1-2, the CDR3 gives the full variable domain: DGGITQSPKYLFRKEGQNVTLSCEQNLNHDAMYWYRQDPGQGLRLIYYSQIVNDFQKGDIAEGYSVSREKKESFPLTVTSAQKNPTAFYLCASTGGPVNGGYTFGSGTRLTVV.

V usage is TRBV15 and J usage is TRBJ1-3; D unclear. The CDR3 runs 17 residues. Germline CDR1 is LNHNV and CDR2 is YYDKDF (reference sequence). The V end lost 2 bases, the J end lost 2 bases, and 16 bases lay between the germline ends. CDR3 protein: CATSRKRSKSTGNTIYF. CDR3 bases: TGTGCCACCAGCAGAAAAAGATCGAAGAGTACTGGAAACACCATATATTTT.

Only a few counts were recorded for this clone. The gene calls are TRBV11-2 and TRBJ1-1; tentatively, D is TRBD1 (5 bases). Trimming cost V 3 bases and J 0 bases, with 8 bases left between them. The CDR3 covers 14 residues. CDR1 and CDR2 (germline): SGHAT, FQNNGV. For the CDR3, the DNA is TGTGCCAGCAGCTTTTCCAGGGTGAACACTGAAGCTTTCTTT. Translating gives CASSFSRVNTEAFF.

This clone showed up just once. The genes are TRBV10-3 and TRBJ2-5; 11 nucleotides agree with TRBD2. Germline CDR1 reads ENHRY; CDR2 reads SYGVKD. The CDR3 loop spans 15 amino acids. V was pared by 8 bases and J by 4 bases, with 9 bases of the junction left unmatched. The CDR3 loop is CAIASSGRLAETQYF. As DNA, the CDR3 is TGTGCCATCGCCTCTAGCGGGAGGCTAGCAGAGACCCAGTACTTC.

This clone has more than one count but fewer than ten. The rearrangement uses TRBV9 and TRBJ1-1; D perhaps matches TRBD1 (6 bases). CDR1 SGDLS and CDR2 YYNGEE come from the germline V gene. This CDR3 contains 13 residues. V was pared by 0 bases and J by 9 bases, with 12 bases between. CDR3 nucleotides: TGTGCCAGCAGCGTAGATACAGGGTACCAAGCTTTCTTT. Protein product: CASSVDTGYQAFF.

J is TRBJ2-2 and V is TRBV19; no reliable D call. V lost 1 base to trimming and J lost 4 bases, with 10 bases between them. This CDR3 contains 15 residues. Per germline, CDR1 LNHDA and CDR2 SQIVND (reference sequence). CDR3 sequence: CASSIVDQATGELFF. In DNA, the CDR3 is TGTGCCAGTAGTATAGTAGACCAGGCCACCGGGGAGCTGTTTTTT.

This chain connects TRBV15 to TRBJ2-3; 9 bases match TRBD2. V lost 0 bases to trimming and J lost 1 base; unmatched junction nucleotides: 14. This CDR3 is 20 amino acids long. CDR1 is LNHNV, CDR2 YYDKDF, per germline (reference sequence). The CDR3 nucleotides are TGTGCCACCAGCAGAGATCCCGTGACTAGCGGAGGTACCCGCACAGATACGCAGTATTTT. The encoded protein is CATSRDPVTSGGTRTDTQYF.

The chain uses TRBV2 and TRBJ2-3, with 9 bases matching TRBD2. CDR3 length: 14 residues. J was trimmed by 2 bases and V by 7 bases; bases with no gene match: 4. Germline CDR1 reads SNHLY; CDR2 reads FYNNEI. The CDR3 sequence: CASNRLADTDTQYF. DNA for the CDR3: TGTGCCAGCAATAGACTAGCGGACACAGATACGCAGTATTTT.

The chain links TRBV28 to TRBJ2-7; 7 positions match TRBD1. In germline, CDR1 is MDHEN, CDR2 SYDVKM. The CDR3 runs to 13 residues. Trimming took 6 bases from V and 9 from J; bases not matched to a gene: 11. The CDR3 is CASRPQGPGVQYF. CDR3 DNA: TGTGCCAGCAGACCACAGGGGCCCGGTGTGCAGTACTTC.

The V call is TRBV5-5, the J call TRBJ1-1; perhaps TRBD1 as D (5 bases). The ends were cut back, 3 bases at V and 5 bases at J, with 14 bases in the middle. The CDR3 is made up of 14 amino acids. The V gene's germline CDR1 is SGHKS and CDR2 YYEKEE (reference sequence). The DNA for the CDR3 is TGTGCCAGCAGCTATGATAGGGGTTGGACTGAAGCTTTCTTT. It yields the protein CASSYDRGWTEAFF. The full variable domain, with the rest looked up from reference TRBV5-5 and TRBJ1-1, is DAGVTQSPTHLIKTRGQQVTLRCSPISGHKSVSWYQQVLGQGPQFIFQYYEKEERGRGNFPDRFSARQFPNYSSELNVNALLLGDSALYLCASSYDRGWTEAFFGQGTRLTVV.

This clone was detected only once. J is TRBJ2-4 and V is TRBV2, with D possibly matching TRBD1 (6 bases). The CDR3 sequence is 15 residues long. Germline V gives CDR1 SNHLY, CDR2 FYNNEI. Trimming left V 3 bases short and J 3 bases short, with 12 bases between. CDR3 residues: CASSERGFGKNIQYF. CDR3 DNA sequence: TGTGCCAGCAGTGAGAGGGGGTTTGGCAAAAACATTCAGTACTTC.

The J gene is TRBJ1-3, the V gene TRBV30; D gene unclear. The CDR3 totals 11 residues. Trimming pared 4 bases from V and 4 bases from J, leaving 5 bases between. The germline V gene encodes CDR1 GTSNPN and CDR2 SVGIG (reference sequence). The CDR3 nucleotides are TGTGCCTGGATGAGGGGAAACACCATATATTTT. Its protein product is CAWMRGNTIYF.

By share, this clone ranks as medium-sized. The chain recombines TRBV19 with TRBJ1-4; weak D call: TRBD1 (5 bases). Per germline, CDR1 LNHDA and CDR2 SQIVND (reference sequence). The CDR3 totals 17 residues. Trimming pared 6 bases from V and 8 bases from J, leaving 25 bases between. CDR3 coding DNA: TGTGCCAGTAGCGCTCTGGGGTCGGGACTAAAAATAGAAAAACTGTTTTTT. It is translated as CASSALGSGLKIEKLFF.

There are a few counts of this clone. The V call is TRBV19, the J call TRBJ2-1, with 8 positions matching TRBD1. CDR1 and CDR2 from the germline V gene are LNHDA and SQIVND (reference sequence). The V and J ends lost 6 bases and 1 base, in that order; junction bases with no gene match: 5. There are 15 residues in the CDR3. This CDR3 is CASRPTGASYNEQFF. The DNA of the CDR3 is TGTGCCAGTAGGCCGACAGGGGCGTCCTACAATGAGCAGTTCTTC.

The table lists this clone with a few counts. This chain joins TRBV21-1 and TRBJ1-1. TRBV21-1 corresponds to a pseudogene. The length of the CDR3 is 17 residues. CDR3 protein: CASSSSMGGPRDTEAFF. DNA of the CDR3: TGTGCCAGCAGCAGCTCAATGGGCGGGCCGCGAGACACTGAAGCTTTCTTT.

This rearrangement joins TRBV11-2 to TRBJ2-7; 8 positions agree with TRBD2. Germline CDR1 SGHAT, CDR2 FQNNGV. CDR3 size: 14 residues. V lost 5 bases to trimming and J lost 2 bases; unmatched junction nucleotides: 5. CDR3 protein: CASSRGGLAYEQYF. In nucleotides, the CDR3 is TGTGCCAGCAGCAGAGGGGGACTAGCCTACGAGCAGTACTTC.

This chain links TRBV18 with TRBJ2-7, with 10 bases matching TRBD1. The V gene end was trimmed by 3 bases and the J gene end by 2 bases; junction bases not matched to a gene: 4. CDR3 length: 15 residues. Germline-derived CDR1 and CDR2 are KGHSH and LQKENI. CDR3 region: CASSPGTGAAYEQYF. The CDR3, as DNA: TGTGCCAGCTCACCGGGGACAGGGGCTGCCTACGAGCAGTACTTC.